The sequence of this TCR beta chain was determined in a study of patients and donors after allogeneic stem cell transplantation. Via MiXCR, TCRdb re-called the RT-PCR reads, giving one row per CDR3 protein. The sample yields about 160,000 distinct CDR3 sequences, over 30% seen once. From germline, CDR1 is SGHVS and CDR2 FNYEAQ. Deletions cut 3 bases from V and 7 bases from J, with 16 bases between. The CDR3 runs to 16 residues. The V gene is TRBV7-6, the J gene TRBJ1-6; D is unresolved. The receptor was isolated from a human donor who was either an allogeneic HSCT recipient or a stem cell or donor lymphocyte infusion donor (not recorded which). It is not recorded whose cells these are; they may come from a transplant donor. Sample: blood, either unsorted or a sorted T cell fraction (not recorded which). The CDR3: CASSFVSQAINSPLHF. CDR3 bases: TGTGCCAGCAGCTTCGTCAGCCAGGCCATCAATTCACCCCTCCACTTT.